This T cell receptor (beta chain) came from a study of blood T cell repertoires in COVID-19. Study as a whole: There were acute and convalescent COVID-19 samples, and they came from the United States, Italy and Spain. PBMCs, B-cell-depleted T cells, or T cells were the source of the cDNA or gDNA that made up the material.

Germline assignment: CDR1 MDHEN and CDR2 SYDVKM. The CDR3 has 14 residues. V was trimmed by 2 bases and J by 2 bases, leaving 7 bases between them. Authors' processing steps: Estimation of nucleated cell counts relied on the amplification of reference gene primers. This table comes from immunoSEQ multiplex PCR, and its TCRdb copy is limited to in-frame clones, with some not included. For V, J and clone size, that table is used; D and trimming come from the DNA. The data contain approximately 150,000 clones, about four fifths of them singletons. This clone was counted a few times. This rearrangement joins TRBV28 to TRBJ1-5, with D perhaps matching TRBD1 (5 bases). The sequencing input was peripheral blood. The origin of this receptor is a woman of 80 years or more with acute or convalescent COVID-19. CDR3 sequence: CASSLVQGNQPQHF. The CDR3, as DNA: TGTGCCAGCAGTTTAGTACAGGGCAATCAGCCCCAGCATTTT.